The 13 T cell receptor beta chains presented below share a single source sample, sequenced in a study of OX40 agonist ivuxolimab in advanced cancers. The protocol was immunoSEQ multiplex PCR, while the TCRdb copy is restricted to in-frame clones and leaves out a portion. The sample consists of about 45,000 clones, 86% of them appearing once. The sample was CD4+ or CD8+ T cells sorted from blood, taken in a trial of the OX40 agonist ivuxolimab. These receptor sequences come from an adult with an advanced solid tumor such as melanoma, head and neck, liver or kidney cancer.

Only a few counts were recorded for this clone. The chain joins TRBV9 to TRBJ1-4, with unresolved D. CDR1 and CDR2 from the germline V gene are SGDLS and YYNGEE. The CDR3 contains 13 residues. Trimming shortened V by 0 bases and J by 3 bases, and 3 bases separated the two germline ends. The CDR3 sequence: CASSVVPNEKLFF. The CDR3 DNA follows: TGTGCCAGCAGCGTAGTACCTAATGAAAAACTGTTTTTT.

The chain is built from TRBV19 and TRBJ2-1; 8 bases are a match to TRBD2. The ends lost 5 bases at V and 10 bases at J; junction bases unmatched: 10. This CDR3 contains 14 residues. Germline assignment: CDR1 LNHDA and CDR2 SQIVND (reference sequence). CDR3 sequence reads: CASSSGGAPVEQFF. The CDR3 nucleotides are TGTGCCAGTAGTTCCGGGGGGGCGCCGGTGGAGCAGTTCTTC.

The rearrangement joins TRBV30 to TRBJ2-2; TRBD1 agrees at 7 bases. Losses at the gene ends were 3 bases for V and 2 bases for J; bases not matched to a gene: 6. CDR1 and CDR2 from the germline V gene are GTSNPN and SVGIG (reference sequence). This CDR3 has 15 amino acids. The CDR3, as DNA: TGTGCCTGGAGCATAGGGGGCTACAACACCGGGGAGCTGTTTTTT. Protein product: CAWSIGGYNTGELFF.

This clone has just one count. This chain uses TRBV6-5 with TRBJ2-7, with a tentative D call TRBD1 (6 bases). The CDR3 has 16 residues. CDR1 and CDR2 (germline): MNHEY, SVGAGI. V lost 0 bases and J 3 bases, leaving 15 bases between the germline ends. CDR3 region: CASSYSTGKVGYEQYF. CDR3 nucleotide sequence: TGTGCCAGCAGTTACTCCACAGGGAAGGTGGGCTACGAGCAGTACTTC.

The V call is TRBV30, the J call TRBJ1-2; D uncertain. The CDR3 extends over 13 amino acids. The germline V and J ends were trimmed by 3 bases and 2 bases, with 10 bases remaining between them. CDR1 is GTSNPN and CDR2 is SVGIG in the germline V gene (reference sequence). The chain's CDR3 is CAWSRTANYGYTF. The DNA of the CDR3 is TGTGCCTGGAGCAGGACGGCAAACTATGGCTACACCTTC.

V gene TRBV5-4 combines with J gene TRBJ2-2; perhaps TRBD2 as D (6 bases). Trimming took off 4 bases at V and 1 base at J, with 11 bases between the two ends. The CDR3 extends over 15 amino acids. Per germline, CDR1 SGHNT and CDR2 YYREEE (reference sequence). CDR3 sequence reads: CASSPGLLNTGELFF. The CDR3 bases are TGTGCCAGCAGCCCGGGACTCCTGAACACCGGGGAGCTGTTTTTT.

Comments on this clone: The same CDR3 arises from other DNA sequences in this sample as well. The V and J genes are TRBV2 and TRBJ2-2; TRBD2 aligns across 8 bases. This CDR3 spans 14 amino acids. CDR1 and CDR2 (germline): SNHLY, FYNNEI. The V gene end was trimmed by 7 bases and the J gene end by 6 bases; junction bases not matched to a gene: 7. The CDR3 coding sequence is TGTGCCAGCAAGCTAGGGCGGGGGGCCGGGGAGCTGTTTTTT. Protein product: CASKLGRGAGELFF.

This sequence joins TRBV29-1 and TRBJ2-1; D is unclear. With 7 bases removed from V and 8 bases from J, the gap between germline ends came to 18 bases. CDR1 and CDR2 (germline): SQVTM, ANQGSEA. The CDR3 extends over 13 amino acids. In nucleotides, the CDR3 is TGCAGCGCCACGGACGCCCACCGGGATGAGCAGTTCTTC. Its translation is CSATDAHRDEQFF.

This chain uses TRBV18 with TRBJ2-5, with 7 positions matching TRBD1. CDR1 and CDR2 (germline): KGHSH, LQKENI. CDR3 length: 15 residues. The J segment lost 5 bases and the V segment lost 4 bases, leaving 10 bases of the junction unmatched. This chain's CDR3 is CASSLSGQVGETQYF. The CDR3 DNA reads TGTGCCAGCTCACTTTCCGGACAGGTGGGCGAGACCCAGTACTTC. Full variable domain (remainder filled in from reference TRBV18 and TRBJ2-5): NAGVMQNPRHLVRRRGQEARLRCSPMKGHSHVYWYRQLPEEGLKFMVYLQKENIIDESGMPKERFSAEFPKEGPSILRIQQVVRGDSAAYFCASSLSGQVGETQYFGPGTRLLVL.

The chain links TRBV7-7 to TRBJ2-7, with 7 bases fitting TRBD1. Germline V gene lookup returns CDR1 SSHAT and CDR2 FNYEAQ (reference sequence). The V and J ends lost 4 bases and 6 bases, in that order; junction bases with no gene match: 9. The CDR3 totals 14 residues. Written as DNA, the CDR3 is TGTGCCAGCAGCTCCACTCCCCGGGACAGCGAGCAGTACTTC. The encoded protein is CASSSTPRDSEQYF.

This rearrangement joins TRBV19 to TRBJ1-1; perhaps TRBD1 as D (5 bases). The germline gives CDR1 LNHDA, CDR2 SQIVND (reference sequence). With 8 bases removed from V and 3 bases from J, the gap between germline ends came to 13 bases. There are 13 residues in the CDR3. The CDR3 region is CASQGPFYTEAFF. Here the CDR3 DNA reads TGTGCCAGTCAGGGTCCCTTTTACACTGAAGCTTTCTTT.

The V call is TRBV6-6, the J call TRBJ1-1, with D perhaps TRBD1 (6 bases). Germline lookup yields CDR1 MNHNY and CDR2 SVGAGI (reference sequence). The CDR3 runs to 11 residues. V lost 5 bases, J lost 7 bases, and 8 bases lay in between. CDR3 coding DNA: TGTGCCAGCAGTATGACAGGTGAAGCTTTCTTT. Translated: CASSMTGEAFF.

This clone appeared a few times. J is TRBJ2-5 and V is TRBV6-1; 8 nucleotides line up with TRBD1. Trimming took 3 bases from V and 5 from J; bases not matched to a gene: 11. CDR1 is MNHNS and CDR2 is SASEGT in the germline V gene. The length of the CDR3 is 16 residues. CDR3 DNA sequence: TGTGCCAGCAGTGATTTGGGCAGGGGGCAAAGGGAGACCCAGTACTTC. This codes for CASSDLGRGQRETQYF.